A single sample gave rise to the 12 T cell receptor beta chains below, sequenced in a study of blood T cell repertoires in COVID-19. Profiled with immunoSEQ multiplex PCR; TCRdb holds only in-frame clones, not every one. The repertoire includes around 150,000 clones, roughly 80% of them detected once, and about 7.2% sits in the top ten. Sequencing was performed on PBMCs or T cells enriched from blood (not recorded which). The receptors derive from a man aged 50 or older who had recovered from COVID-19.

This chain connects TRBV29-1 to TRBJ1-1, with 9 bases fitting TRBD1. The V segment lost 7 bases and the J segment 5 bases; nucleotides outside the gene matches: 8. The germline V gene encodes CDR1 SQVTM and CDR2 ANQGSEA. CDR3 size: 13 residues. The CDR3 nucleotides read TGCAGCGCACAGACAGGGGGAGGAACTGAAGCTTTCTTT. Encoded protein: CSAQTGGGTEAFF. The whole variable domain, filled in from reference TRBV29-1 and TRBJ1-1, reads SAVISQKPSRDICQRGTSLTIQCQVDSQVTMMFWYRQQPGQSLTLIATANQGSEATYESGFVIDKFPISRPNLTFSTLTVSNMSPEDSSIYLCSAQTGGGTEAFFGQGTRLTVV.

The chain uses TRBV7-9 and TRBJ2-1, with 7 nucleotides matching TRBD2. V shed 7 bases, J shed 3 bases, and the junction held 6 bases outside the gene matches. Germline V CDR1 and CDR2: SEHNR, FQNEAQ (reference sequence). This CDR3 is built from 14 residues. CDR3 protein: CASTNPGGYNEQFF. The CDR3, as DNA: TGTGCCAGCACCAACCCGGGGGGCTACAATGAGCAGTTCTTC.

This clone was observed at least ten times. The chain carries TRBV29-1 and TRBJ1-2, with a tentative D call TRBD1 (6 bases). Germline assignment: CDR1 SQVTM and CDR2 ANQGSEA. The length of the CDR3 is 13 residues. Trimming left V 2 bases short and J 7 bases short, with 14 bases between. The CDR3 nucleotides are TGCAGCGTTGAAAAGGGGCAGGGGACTGGCTACACCTTC. Residues: CSVEKGQGTGYTF.

V gene TRBV11-2 combines with J gene TRBJ2-5; 11 positions match TRBD2. Unmatched junction bases numbered 9, after V lost 6 bases and J lost 0 bases. The CDR3 consists of 17 residues. The germline CDR1 and CDR2 sequences are SGHAT and FQNNGV. The CDR3 here is CASSSIAGGRYQETQYF. The CDR3 region has the DNA TGTGCCAGCAGTTCCATAGCGGGGGGGCGGTACCAAGAGACCCAGTACTTC. The variable domain in full, with the rest retrieved from reference TRBV11-2 and TRBJ2-5, is EAGVAQSPRYKIIEKRQSVAFWCNPISGHATLYWYQQILGQGPKLLIQFQNNGVVDDSQLPKDRFSAERLKGVDSTLKIQPAKLEDSAVYLCASSSIAGGRYQETQYFGPGTRLLVL.

A single count supports this clone. J is TRBJ2-7 and V is TRBV29-1; 10 positions agree with TRBD2. Germline V CDR1 and CDR2: SQVTM, ANQGSEA. V was pared by 5 bases and J by 4 bases, with 14 bases of the junction left unmatched. The CDR3 contains 16 residues. The CDR3: CSVRLLASGGQYEQYF. The DNA of the CDR3 is TGCAGCGTTCGTCTTCTGGCTAGCGGGGGCCAGTACGAGCAGTACTTC.

This rearrangement joins TRBV30 to TRBJ1-5; D is uncertain. The CDR3 runs to 13 residues. Trimming stripped 2 bases from V and 3 bases from J, with 8 bases between. CDR1 and CDR2 from the germline V gene are GTSNPN and SVGIG (reference sequence). DNA of the CDR3: TGTGCCTGGAGTTTCGGGGACAATCAGCCCCAGCATTTT. Amino acids: CAWSFGDNQPQHF.

This sequence joins TRBV5-1 and TRBJ2-3; maybe TRBD1 (5 bases). This CDR3 has 15 residues. V lost 0 bases, J lost 5 bases, and 13 bases lay in between. The germline gives CDR1 SGHRS, CDR2 YFSETQ. CDR3 sequence reads: CASSLDSPGRDTQYF. The DNA of the CDR3 is TGCGCCAGCAGCTTGGATTCCCCAGGGCGAGATACGCAGTATTTT.

V is TRBV5-4 and J is TRBJ1-1; TRBD1 matches at 7 bases. The CDR3 length is 17 residues. The V gene end was trimmed by 4 bases and the J gene end by 0 bases; junction bases not matched to a gene: 12. CDR1 and CDR2 from the germline V gene are SGHNT and YYREEE (reference sequence). The CDR3 nucleotides read TGTGCCAGCAGCAAAGGGGGCTCGGTCTTCATGAACACTGAAGCTTTCTTT. Translated: CASSKGGSVFMNTEAFF.

The genes are TRBV19 and TRBJ1-2; 9 nucleotides line up with TRBD1. Germline trimming cut 1 base from V and 2 bases from J; bases unmatched to any gene: 8. The CDR3 spans 17 residues. Germline assignment: CDR1 LNHDA and CDR2 SQIVND (reference sequence). CDR3: CASSIARLQGANYGYTF. In DNA, the CDR3 is TGTGCCAGTAGTATAGCTCGTTTACAGGGGGCGAACTATGGCTACACCTTC.

The count of this clone is one. This chain uses TRBV7-8 with TRBJ2-3, with 13 nucleotides matching TRBD2. The junction had 9 bases not matched to a gene; V was cut back by 4 bases and J by 2 bases. The CDR3 runs to 18 residues. Germline V gives CDR1 SGHVS, CDR2 FQNEAQ. Here the CDR3 reads CASSSKPGTSGATDTQYF. CDR3 in DNA: TGTGCCAGCAGCTCCAAGCCCGGGACTAGCGGGGCCACAGATACGCAGTATTTT.

This sequence joins TRBV12-3 or TRBV12-4 and TRBJ2-7, with D perhaps matching TRBD2 (5 bases). The CDR3 has 12 residues. Trimming removed 3 bases from V and 4 bases from J, with 7 bases in between. In nucleotides, the CDR3 is TGTGCCAGCAGTTTTGGCGGGTACGAGCAGTACTTC. Residues: CASSFGGYEQYF.

The chain couples TRBV7-8 to TRBJ1-6, with D maybe TRBD1 (5 bases). V dropped 1 base and J dropped 7 bases, with 11 bases sitting between them. This CDR3 is built from 15 residues. Germline-derived CDR1 and CDR2 are SGHVS and FQNEAQ. Written as DNA, the CDR3 is TGTGCCAGCAGCTTAGATGGGGGGACGAATTCACCCCTCCACTTT. It yields the protein CASSLDGGTNSPLHF.